This TCR beta chain was sequenced during a study of shared clonotypes between healthy human individuals. Study outcomes and limitations: Relative to their counterparts shared across all four donors, non-shared clonotypes exhibited diminished generation probabilities.

In regard to this clone: Its antigen is undetermined.

Germline lookup yields CDR1 SGHRS and CDR2 YFSETQ. V shed 4 bases and J shed 0 bases, with 14 bases lying between them. There are 17 residues in the CDR3. Profiling relied on immunoSEQ multiplex PCR, and the TCRdb table lists in-frame clones only, not all of them. The table has roughly 2.5 million clones, around nine tenths seen once. Splitting the CD4+ cells yielded a CD45RA+ naive subset and a CD45RA-negative memory subset. This TCR was recovered from a man aged 18 to 30 in good health. This chain connects TRBV5-1 to TRBJ2-6; no reliable D call. Sequencing was carried out using naive CD4+ T cells sorted from blood. Subset specified: CD45RA+ positively selected. In DNA form, the CDR3 reads TGCGCCAGCAGCCCCACGAGAGGAAGCTCTGGGGCCAACGTCCTGACTTTC. Its translation: CASSPTRGSSGANVLTF.